This T cell receptor beta chain was sequenced during a study of T-cell reconstitution after alpha-beta-depleted transplantation in children. This clonotype was seen a handful of times. During its preparation, the TCRbeta library received unique molecular identifiers. One entry per CDR3 protein results from TCRdb running MiXCR on the PCR reads. The sample carries 440,000 or so distinct CDR3 sequences, roughly 44% recorded once. The germline V gene encodes CDR1 DFQATT and CDR2 SNEGSKA (reference sequence). This CDR3 is built from 13 residues. The V and J ends lost 6 bases and 7 bases, in that order; junction bases with no gene match: 9.

The sequence came from a girl aged 2 to 9 with aplastic anemia, due to receive a stem cell transplant. The sample consisted of PBMCs, taken before TCRalphabeta/CD19-depleted stem cell transplant. This chain uses TRBV20-1 with TRBJ2-1, with 7 bases identical to TRBD2. In DNA, the CDR3 is TGCAGTGCCCCGGGGACTACCGGGAATGAGCAGTTCTTC. Its protein product is CSAPGTTGNEQFF.